What follows is one TCR beta chain and its context. The V and J ends lost 6 bases and 2 bases, in that order; junction bases with no gene match: 5. The germline CDR1 and CDR2 sequences are MDHEN and SYDVKM. The CDR3 runs to 15 residues. This entry comes from a study of cytomegalovirus exposure and HLA in healthy donors. Primers: 60 Vbeta forward and 13 Jbeta reverse. Produced via immunoSEQ multiplex PCR; TCRdb's table is partial and in-frame only. Of roughly 110,000 clones listed, roughly four fifths were seen once; the top ten hold 1.5% to 2%. This TCR came from a middle-aged man in good health and CMV-seronegative. This sequence joins TRBV28 and TRBJ2-5; 11 nucleotides align to TRBD2. Sequenced input: PBMCs. The chain's CDR3 is CASSPSGGLQETQYF. DNA for the CDR3: TGTGCCAGCAGCCCTAGCGGGGGGCTACAAGAGACCCAGTACTTC.